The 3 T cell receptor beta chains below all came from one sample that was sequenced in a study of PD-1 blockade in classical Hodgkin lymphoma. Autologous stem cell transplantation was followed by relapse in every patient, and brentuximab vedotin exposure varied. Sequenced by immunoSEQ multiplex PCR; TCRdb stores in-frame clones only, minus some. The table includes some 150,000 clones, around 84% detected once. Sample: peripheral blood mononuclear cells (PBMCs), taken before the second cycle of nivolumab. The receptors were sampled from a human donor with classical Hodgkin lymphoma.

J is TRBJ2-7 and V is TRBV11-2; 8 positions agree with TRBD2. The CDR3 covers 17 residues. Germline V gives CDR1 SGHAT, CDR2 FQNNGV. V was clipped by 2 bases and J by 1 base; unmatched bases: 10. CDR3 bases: TGTGCCAGCAGCTTAAATCCCAGCGGGAGTGGGTCCTACGAGCAGTACTTC. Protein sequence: CASSLNPSGSGSYEQYF.

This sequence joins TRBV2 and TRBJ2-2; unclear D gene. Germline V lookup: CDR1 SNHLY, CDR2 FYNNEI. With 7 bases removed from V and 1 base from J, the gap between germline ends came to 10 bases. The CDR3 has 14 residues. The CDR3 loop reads CASKVKVNTGELFF. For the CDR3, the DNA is TGTGCCAGCAAGGTAAAGGTGAACACCGGGGAGCTGTTTTTT.

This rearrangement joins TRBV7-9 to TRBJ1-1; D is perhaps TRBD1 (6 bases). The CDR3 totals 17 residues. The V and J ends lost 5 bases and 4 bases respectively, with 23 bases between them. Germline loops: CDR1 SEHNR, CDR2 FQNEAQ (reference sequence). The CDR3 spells CASSPYDGTPDSTEAFF. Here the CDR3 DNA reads TGTGCCAGCAGCCCGTATGACGGGACACCCGATAGCACTGAAGCTTTCTTT.